This TCR beta chain originates from a study of shared clonotypes between healthy human individuals. Study at large: A donor's plate count was three for CD4 naive and three for CD4 memory; CD8 naive had two and CD8 memory one.

The assay was immunoSEQ multiplex PCR, and TCRdb's table has in-frame clones only and misses some. This repertoire shows millions of clones, over 90% found once; its top ten account for 0.39%. V was pared by 5 bases and J by 7 bases, with 14 bases between. Germline-derived CDR1 and CDR2 are SGHTA and FQGNSA. This CDR3 is built from 14 residues. The rearrangement links TRBV7-2 to TRBJ2-2; D is perhaps TRBD1 (5 bases). Sequencing input: naive CD4+ T cells from PBMCs. Stated subset: CD45RA+ positively selected. This sequence was found in a man between 18 and 35 years old in good health. Some clones in this sample may be carry-over from other donors' samples. The CDR3 DNA reads TGTGCCAGCAGCCTCAGGGTTACGCGCGGGGAGCTGTTTTTT. Residues: CASSLRVTRGELFF.